These 11 T cell receptor beta chains were sequenced from one sample in a study of blood T cells in healthy people across ages. Through a sample-barcoded 5' primer and a J-beta primer mix, a second PCR was run for about 6 to 12 cycles. TCRdb fed the 5' RACE reads into MiXCR, producing one record per CDR3 protein. Of about 1.8 million distinct CDR3 sequences in the sample, roughly 49% were seen once. The sample consisted of blood. Receptors originate from a woman in her thirties or forties in good health.

This clonotype was seen a handful of times. The chain joins TRBV12-3 or TRBV12-4 to TRBJ1-2; tentative D call: TRBD1 (6 bases). V lost 3 bases and J lost 1, with 15 bases in between. The CDR3 runs to 16 residues. This CDR3 is CASSFNTGAVNYGYTF. DNA for the CDR3: TGTGCCAGCAGTTTTAATACGGGGGCAGTTAACTATGGCTACACCTTC.

V is TRBV28 and J is TRBJ1-5; the D gene is possibly TRBD1 (6 bases). CDR1 is MDHEN and CDR2 is SYDVKM in the germline V gene. CDR3 length: 13 amino acids. The V and J ends lost 8 bases and 7 bases respectively, with 15 bases between them. For the CDR3, the DNA is TGTGCCAGCTCAAGGGGGGTTTCACAGCCCCAGCATTTT. It yields the protein CASSRGVSQPQHF.

This clonotype has more than one count but fewer than ten. This chain links TRBV7-2 with TRBJ2-7; the D call may be TRBD1 or TRBD2 (5 bases each). CDR3 size: 15 residues. Germline V lookup: CDR1 SGHTA, CDR2 FQGNSA. Trimming took 5 bases from V and 3 from J, leaving 17 bases between them. This chain's CDR3 is CASSPGTLLNYEQYF. The CDR3 DNA sequence: TGTGCCAGCAGCCCCGGGACGTTGCTTAACTACGAGCAGTACTTC.

This clonotype was counted between two and nine times. The chain couples TRBV10-3 to TRBJ2-2; tentative D call: TRBD1 (6 bases). CDR1 is ENHRY and CDR2 is SYGVKD in the germline V gene. Trimming left V 9 bases short and J 5 bases short, with 22 bases between. There are 16 residues in the CDR3. The CDR3 reads CAIRPWKGDITGELFF. CDR3 coding DNA: TGTGCCATTCGACCCTGGAAGGGGGACATAACCGGGGAGCTGTTTTTT.

This clonotype appeared a single time. This sequence joins TRBV4-1 and TRBJ2-1; maybe TRBD1 (5 bases). CDR3 length equals 15 residues. V was pared by 5 bases and J by 4 bases, with 15 bases between. The germline CDR1 and CDR2 sequences are MGHRA and YSYEKL. The CDR3 reads CASSKTVSDYNEQFF. CDR3 bases: TGCGCCAGCAGCAAGACAGTGTCCGATTACAATGAGCAGTTCTTC.

The rearrangement uses TRBV7-9 and TRBJ1-2, with unresolved D. Germline values: CDR1 SEHNR, CDR2 FQNEAQ (reference sequence). V gave up 5 bases and J gave up 2 bases, with 6 bases separating them. The CDR3 loop spans 12 amino acids. CDR3 nucleotide sequence: TGTGCCAGCAGCCAATACAACTATGGCTACACCTTC. As protein: CASSQYNYGYTF.

This clonotype was seen a handful of times. The V and J genes are TRBV7-2 and TRBJ2-3; a weak D match, TRBD1 (6 bases). The CDR3 consists of 15 residues. Trimming left V 9 bases short and J 3 bases short, with 19 bases between. Per germline, CDR1 SGHTA and CDR2 FQGNSA. The CDR3 nucleotides are TGTGCCAGTAAGAGATACAGGGTGGGGACAGATACGCAGTATTTT. Encoded protein: CASKRYRVGTDTQYF.

The chain's CDR3 is CATESGGVGNEQYF. CDR3 DNA sequence: TGTGCCACAGAAAGCGGGGGGGTTGGGAATGAGCAGTACTTC. V and J are TRBV10-3 and TRBJ2-5, with TRBD2 matching over 10 bases. Trimming cost V 10 bases and J 11 bases; bases outside gene matches: 16. The germline gives CDR1 ENHRY, CDR2 SYGVKD. The CDR3 extends over 14 amino acids.

This clonotype was seen a few times. The V gene is TRBV7-2, the J gene TRBJ2-7; 10 nucleotides line up with TRBD2. Trimming took 2 bases from V and 5 from J; bases not matched to a gene: 6. The CDR3 is 15 amino acids. Germline assignment: CDR1 SGHTA and CDR2 FQGNSA. The CDR3 reads CASSLQAGGLDEQYF. The CDR3 DNA sequence: TGTGCCAGCAGCTTACAAGCGGGGGGGCTCGACGAGCAGTACTTC.

The count of this clonotype is one. The rearrangement joins TRBV3-1 to TRBJ2-1, with 9 bases that match TRBD1. Germline CDR1 LGHDT, CDR2 YNNKEL (reference sequence). The CDR3 is 16 residues long. Losses at the gene ends were 5 bases for V and 4 bases for J; bases not matched to a gene: 9. The CDR3 reads CASSTSRGQGYNEQFF. For the CDR3, the DNA is TGTGCCAGCAGCACCAGCCGCGGACAGGGGTACAATGAGCAGTTCTTC.

This clonotype appeared a few times. This chain connects TRBV18 to TRBJ2-7; TRBD1 matches at 7 bases. V shed 4 bases, J shed 2 bases, and the junction held 5 bases outside the gene matches. Germline loops: CDR1 KGHSH, CDR2 LQKENI. The CDR3 covers 14 residues. The CDR3, as DNA: TGTGCCAGCTCACTCCAGGACAGGCCCTACGAGCAGTACTTC. It is translated as CASSLQDRPYEQYF.